These 19 T cell receptor beta chains came from one sample sequenced in a study of T cells in Graves' hyperthyroidism and ophthalmopathy. Amplified regions were TCR beta CDR3 sequences from RNA transcripts. In the first-round RT-PCR of the TCR CDR3, the HTBI primer set was used. MiXCR, run by TCRdb on the multiplex PCR reads, gives a single entry per CDR3 protein. There are about 560,000 distinct CDR3 sequences in the sample; roughly 14% occur only once, and less than 9.5% lies in the top ten. Sequencing was carried out using blood. These receptors were taken from a woman in her thirties with Graves' hyperthyroidism.

The gene calls are TRBV20-1 and TRBJ2-7, with 11 bases identical to TRBD2. The V gene end was trimmed by 5 bases and the J gene end by 0 bases; junction bases not matched to a gene: 6. The CDR3 sequence is 15 residues long. Germline values: CDR1 DFQATT, CDR2 SNEGSKA (reference sequence). CDR3 in DNA: TGCAGTGCTTCGGGACTAGCGGCGAGCTCCTACGAGCAGTACTTC. This translates into CSASGLAASSYEQYF.

This clonotype was observed many times. The chain carries TRBV7-2 and TRBJ2-3; possibly TRBD1 or TRBD2 for D (5 bases each). V lost 1 base and J 0 bases, leaving 8 bases between the germline ends. CDR1 SGHTA and CDR2 FQGNSA come from the germline V gene. CDR3 length: 15 amino acids. The CDR3 nucleotides read TGTGCCAGCAGCTTAGTGGGGGAAAGCACAGATACGCAGTATTTT. It specifies CASSLVGESTDTQYF.

The rearrangement links TRBV7-9 to TRBJ1-2, with TRBD1 matching 7 bases. Germline lookup yields CDR1 SEHNR and CDR2 FQNEAQ (reference sequence). The junction had 7 bases not matched to a gene; V was cut back by 1 base and J by 8 bases. The CDR3 contains 14 residues. The CDR3 spells CASSLETGRYGYTF. CDR3 DNA sequence: TGTGCCAGCAGCTTAGAGACAGGGCGGTACGGCTACACCTTC.

At least ten counts were recorded for this clonotype. V and J are TRBV7-2 and TRBJ2-7; TRBD2 matches 14 bases. The CDR3 is 15 residues long. Germline lookup yields CDR1 SGHTA and CDR2 FQGNSA. Trimming took 7 bases from V and 2 from J; bases not matched to a gene: 4. This CDR3 reads CASTTTSGRAYEQYF. As DNA, the CDR3 is TGTGCCAGCACCACGACTAGCGGGAGGGCCTACGAGCAGTACTTC. The whole variable domain, remainder taken from reference TRBV7-2 and TRBJ2-7, is GAGVSQSPSNKVTEKGKDVELRCDPISGHTALYWYRQSLGQGLEFLIYFQGNSAPDKSGLPSDRFSAERTGGSVSTLTIQRTQQEDSAVYLCASTTTSGRAYEQYFGPGTRLTVT.

This clonotype was picked up many times. J is TRBJ2-5 and V is TRBV7-2; D may be TRBD1 (5 bases). Germline CDR1 reads SGHTA; CDR2 reads FQGNSA. The CDR3 length is 17 residues. Trimming shortened V by 1 base and J by 4 bases, and 19 bases separated the two germline ends. CDR3 in amino acids: CASSLGYDSWDPETQYF. DNA of the CDR3: TGTGCCAGCAGCTTAGGTTATGACAGTTGGGATCCAGAGACCCAGTACTTC.

Many counts were recorded for this clonotype. V usage is TRBV5-1 and J usage is TRBJ2-3; maybe TRBD2 (5 bases). The germline gives CDR1 SGHRS, CDR2 YFSETQ. Trimming removed 6 bases from V and 0 bases from J, with 11 bases in between. This CDR3 has 14 residues. The CDR3 DNA follows: TGCGCCAGCAAGCGGCAGCCTAGCACAGATACGCAGTATTTT. Its protein is CASKRQPSTDTQYF.

This clonotype was seen repeatedly, ten times or more. This sequence joins TRBV7-2 and TRBJ2-3; 8 bases align to TRBD2. The CDR3 contains 14 residues. From germline, CDR1 is SGHTA and CDR2 FQGNSA. J lost 5 bases, V lost 6 bases, and 7 bases had no gene match. Written as DNA, the CDR3 is TGTGCCAGCAGGAGCGGGAGTTCGGTAGATACGCAGTATTTT. It is translated as CASRSGSSVDTQYF. The complete variable domain, with remaining parts taken from reference TRBV7-2 and TRBJ2-3, reads GAGVSQSPSNKVTEKGKDVELRCDPISGHTALYWYRQSLGQGLEFLIYFQGNSAPDKSGLPSDRFSAERTGGSVSTLTIQRTQQEDSAVYLCASRSGSSVDTQYFGPGTRLTVL.

This chain links TRBV24-1 with TRBJ2-3; 7 positions match TRBD2. The CDR3 contains 15 residues. The V gene's germline CDR1 is KGHDR and CDR2 SFDVKD. V was pared by 6 bases and J by 2 bases, with 7 bases of the junction left unmatched. The DNA for the CDR3 is TGTGCCACCAGTAAGAGAGGGAGGGCCACAGATACGCAGTATTTT. Its protein product is CATSKRGRATDTQYF.

Many counts were recorded for this clonotype. This chain connects TRBV19 to TRBJ1-2; D is unresolved. The CDR3 has 13 residues. V was shortened by 1 base and J by 2 bases, with 5 bases between the two germline ends. Germline assignment: CDR1 LNHDA and CDR2 SQIVND (reference sequence). CDR3 residues: CASSIVGNYGYTF. Written as DNA, the CDR3 is TGTGCCAGTAGTATAGTTGGAAACTATGGCTACACCTTC.

This clonotype showed up many times. V usage is TRBV5-1 and J usage is TRBJ2-7, with 10 bases that match TRBD2. Trimming removed 4 bases from V and 1 base from J; junction bases left unmatched: 8. The CDR3 is 16 residues long. Looked up from germline, CDR1 is SGHRS and CDR2 is YFSETQ. This CDR3 reads CASSLAPSGSSYEQYF. The CDR3 nucleotides are TGCGCCAGCAGCCTAGCCCCTAGCGGGAGTTCCTACGAGCAGTACTTC.

This clonotype was recorded many times. The chain links TRBV2 to TRBJ2-2; D may be TRBD1 or TRBD2 (5 bases each). V lost 4 bases, J lost 7 bases, and 13 bases lay in between. In germline, CDR1 is SNHLY, CDR2 FYNNEI. The CDR3 contains 14 residues. The CDR3 nucleotides are TGTGCCAGCAGTGCCTGGGGGAGCGTCGGGGAGCTGTTTTTT. Translating it yields CASSAWGSVGELFF. Together with reference TRBV2 and TRBJ2-2, the CDR3 gives the full variable domain: EPEVTQTPSHQVTQMGQEVILRCVPISNHLYFYWYRQILGQKVEFLVSFYNNEISEKSEIFDDQFSVERPDGSNFTLKIRSTKLEDSAMYFCASSAWGSVGELFFGEGSRLTVL.

This clonotype was counted many times. CDR3 sequence (DNA): TGTGCCAGCAGTTTGGCTAGCGGGAGGGATTCAGATACGCAGTATTTT. Protein sequence: CASSLASGRDSDTQYF. J is TRBJ2-3 and V is TRBV27, with 12 bases lining up with TRBD2. The V and J ends lost 3 bases and 4 bases, in that order; junction bases with no gene match: 5. CDR1 and CDR2 (germline): MNHEY, SMNVEV (reference sequence). CDR3 length: 16 residues.

This clonotype was observed at least ten times. The chain is built from TRBV12-3 or TRBV12-4 and TRBJ1-1, with D unclear. CDR3 size: 15 residues. Between the trimmed V and J ends, which lost 4 bases and 0 bases, there was a span of 12 bases. CDR3 sequence: CASSSYSAVNTEAFF. CDR3 coding DNA: TGTGCCAGCAGTTCGTACTCGGCAGTGAACACTGAAGCTTTCTTT.

The sample holds many counts of this clonotype. The CDR3 loop reads CSALTANSNQPQHF. Here the CDR3 DNA reads TGCAGTGCTTTGACAGCTAATAGCAATCAGCCCCAGCATTTT. The genes are TRBV20-1 and TRBJ1-5; tentative D call: TRBD1 (5 bases). Germline CDR1 DFQATT, CDR2 SNEGSKA (reference sequence). The V end was cut by 5 bases, the J end by 0 bases, with 11 bases between. The CDR3 runs to 14 residues.

This clonotype was recorded many times. The chain links TRBV11-2 to TRBJ2-1; perhaps TRBD1 as D (7 bases). This CDR3 is built from 16 residues. V lost 2 bases and J lost 7, with 18 bases in between. Germline V lookup: CDR1 SGHAT, CDR2 FQNNGV. The CDR3 loop reads CASSLRTGARGNEQFF. CDR3 DNA sequence: TGTGCCAGCAGCTTAAGAACGGGAGCCAGGGGGAATGAGCAGTTCTTC.

This chain uses TRBV5-5 with TRBJ2-6; D tentatively reads TRBD1 or TRBD2 (5 bases each). This CDR3 is built from 16 residues. Per germline, CDR1 SGHKS and CDR2 YYEKEE (reference sequence). V lost 2 bases and J lost 0, with 9 bases in between. This CDR3 is CASSLRDPSGANVLTF. The CDR3 nucleotides read TGTGCCAGCAGCTTACGGGACCCCTCTGGGGCCAACGTCCTGACTTTC. The full variable domain, with the rest looked up from reference TRBV5-5 and TRBJ2-6, is DAGVTQSPTHLIKTRGQQVTLRCSPISGHKSVSWYQQVLGQGPQFIFQYYEKEERGRGNFPDRFSARQFPNYSSELNVNALLLGDSALYLCASSLRDPSGANVLTFGAGSRLTVL.

In this sample, this clonotype turned up a few times. The chain combines TRBV11-1 with TRBJ2-3; 8 nucleotides agree with TRBD2. Germline CDR1 is SGHAT and CDR2 is FQDESV (reference sequence). This CDR3 is 17 amino acids long. The J segment lost 0 bases and the V segment lost 5 bases, leaving 10 bases of the junction unmatched. The CDR3 coding sequence is TGTGCCAGCAGCAAAAGAATCGGGAGGGAAAGCACAGATACGCAGTATTTT. Protein product: CASSKRIGRESTDTQYF.

The chain uses TRBV5-1 and TRBJ2-4, with 11 bases fitting TRBD2. Germline assignment: CDR1 SGHRS and CDR2 YFSETQ. The CDR3 is 15 residues long. V lost 2 bases and J lost 5; bases outside the gene matches: 3. CDR3 DNA: TGCGCCAGCAGCTTACTAGCGGGAGAGGAAAACATTCAGTACTTC. Protein product: CASSLLAGEENIQYF. Drawing the rest from reference TRBV5-1 and TRBJ2-4, the complete variable domain is KAGVTQTPRYLIKTRGQQVTLSCSPISGHRSVSWYQQTPGQGLQFLFEYFSETQRNKGNFPGRFSGRQFSNSRSEMNVSTLELGDSALYLCASSLLAGEENIQYFGAGTRLSVL.

The CDR3 DNA reads as TGTGCTAGTGGTTTGGCCAGGGGGAACCCGCAGTTCTTC. It is translated as CASGLARGNPQFF. The V call is TRBV12-5, the J call TRBJ2-1; 7 bases align to TRBD1. V dropped 1 base and J dropped 12; count of bases not matched to a gene: 6. Germline V gene lookup returns CDR1 LGHNT and CDR2 FRNRAP. This CDR3 region has 13 residues.